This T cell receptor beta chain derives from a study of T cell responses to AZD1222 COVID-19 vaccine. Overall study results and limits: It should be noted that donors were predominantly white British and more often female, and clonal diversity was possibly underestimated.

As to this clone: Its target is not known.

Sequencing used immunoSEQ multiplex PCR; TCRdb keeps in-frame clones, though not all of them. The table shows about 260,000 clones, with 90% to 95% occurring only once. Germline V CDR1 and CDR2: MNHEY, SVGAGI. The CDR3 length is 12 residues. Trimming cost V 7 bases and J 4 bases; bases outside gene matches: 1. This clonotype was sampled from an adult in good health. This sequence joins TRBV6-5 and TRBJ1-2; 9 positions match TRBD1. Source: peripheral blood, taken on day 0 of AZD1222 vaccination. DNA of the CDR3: TGTGCCAGCACGGACAGGGGCTATGGCTACACCTTC. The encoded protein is CASTDRGYGYTF.